This is a list of T cell receptor beta chains from one sample in a study of technical replicates of blood from four donors. Repertoires were generated with immunoSEQ multiplex PCR, while TCRdb's copy carries only in-frame clones and drops some. The profile shows 70,000 to 90,000 clones, approximately 92% of them singletons. The specimen sequenced was T cells isolated from PBMCs. These receptor sequences come from a human donor in good health. The CDR3 runs from the conserved cysteine through the conserved F or W. The D gene is left open where the match is weak. Clone size is not always given. Where it is, it says once, few, many or a class for expanded clones.

CDR3aa: CASRGIQGTQPQHF
CDR3nt: TGTGCCAGTAGGGGTATTCAGGGGACGCAGCCCCAGCATTTT
j_gene: TRBJ1-5
v_gene: TRBV19
abundance: .
d_gene: .
len: 14

CDR3aa: CASSPTSPNTDTQYF
CDR3nt: TGTGCCAGCAGTCCTACTAGTCCTAACACAGATACGCAGTATTTT
j_gene: TRBJ2-3
v_gene: TRBV7-9
abundance: .
d_gene: .
len: 15

CDR3aa: CASSRSGVSTDTQYF
CDR3nt: TGTGCCAGCAGTCGCAGCGGGGTAAGCACAGATACGCAGTATTTT
j_gene: TRBJ2-3
v_gene: TRBV27
abundance: .
d_gene: TRBD2
len: 15

CDR3aa: CSVTDGTSYGYTF
CDR3nt: TGCAGCGTGACTGACGGGACAAGCTATGGCTACACCTTC
j_gene: TRBJ1-2
v_gene: TRBV29-1
abundance: .
d_gene: .
len: 13

CDR3aa: CASRSSSRQPQHF
CDR3nt: TGTGCCAGCAGGAGTAGTTCACGACAGCCCCAGCATTTT
j_gene: TRBJ1-5
v_gene: TRBV28
abundance: .
d_gene: .
len: 13

CDR3aa: CASSGPLGAYQETQYF
CDR3nt: TGTGCCAGCAGCGGGCCCTTAGGAGCGTACCAAGAGACCCAGTACTTC
j_gene: TRBJ2-5
v_gene: TRBV9
abundance: .
d_gene: .
len: 16

CDR3aa: CASSQGFATYEQYF
CDR3nt: TGCGCCAGCAGCCAAGGGTTCGCTACCTACGAGCAGTACTTC
j_gene: TRBJ2-7
v_gene: TRBV4-1
abundance: .
d_gene: .
len: 14

CDR3aa: CASSHLQREDWSSYNEQFF
CDR3nt: TGTGCCAGCAGCCATCTTCAGCGGGAGGACTGGAGCTCCTACAATGAGCAGTTCTTC
j_gene: TRBJ2-1
v_gene: TRBV5-5
abundance: .
d_gene: TRBD2
len: 19

CDR3aa: CASSLLGDLYEQYF
CDR3nt: TGTGCCAGCAGCTTGTTGGGCGACCTCTACGAGCAGTACTTC
j_gene: TRBJ2-7
v_gene: TRBV5-8
abundance: .
d_gene: .
len: 14

CDR3aa: CASSLVKFNEQYF
CDR3nt: TGTGCCAGCAGCTTAGTCAAATTCAACGAGCAGTACTTC
j_gene: TRBJ2-7
v_gene: TRBV11-3
abundance: once
d_gene: .
len: 13

CDR3aa: CASSEPGWGTEAFF
CDR3nt: TGCGCCAGCAGTGAACCAGGGTGGGGCACTGAAGCTTTCTTT
j_gene: TRBJ1-1
v_gene: TRBV10-2
abundance: .
d_gene: .
len: 14

CDR3aa: CASSDAGGTDTQYF
CDR3nt: TGTGCCAGCAGTGATGCAGGGGGCACAGATACGCAGTATTTT
j_gene: TRBJ2-3
v_gene: TRBV25-1
abundance: .
d_gene: .
len: 14

CDR3aa: CASNPSGWREGGYEQYF
CDR3nt: TGTGCCAGCAACCCAAGTGGGTGGCGGGAGGGTGGCTACGAGCAGTACTTC
j_gene: TRBJ2-7
v_gene: TRBV27
abundance: .
d_gene: TRBD2
len: 17

CDR3aa: CASRSLGRSYGYTF
CDR3nt: TGTGCCAGCAGGTCGTTGGGGAGGTCCTATGGCTACACCTTC
j_gene: TRBJ1-2
v_gene: TRBV28
abundance: .
d_gene: .
len: 14

CDR3aa: CASSIDQAGAGELFF
CDR3nt: TGTGCCAGTAGTATAGATCAAGCGGGAGCCGGGGAGCTGTTTTTT
j_gene: TRBJ2-2
v_gene: TRBV19
abundance: .
d_gene: TRBD2
len: 15

CDR3aa: CSVSTGQGATDTQYF
CDR3nt: TGCAGCGTCTCCACGGGACAGGGGGCTACAGATACGCAGTATTTT
j_gene: TRBJ2-3
v_gene: TRBV29-1
abundance: .
d_gene: TRBD1
len: 15

CDR3aa: CASSLAAGTAYEQYF
CDR3nt: TGTGCCAGCAGCTTGGCGGCGGGGACCGCCTACGAGCAGTACTTC
j_gene: TRBJ2-7
v_gene: TRBV5-4
abundance: .
d_gene: .
len: 15

CDR3aa: CASSVVTGGTEAFF
CDR3nt: TGTGCCAGCAGCGTAGTCACAGGTGGCACTGAAGCTTTCTTT
j_gene: TRBJ1-1
v_gene: TRBV9
abundance: .
d_gene: .
len: 14

CDR3aa: CAISPLGGVKETQYF
CDR3nt: TGTGCCATCAGTCCCTTGGGGGGGGTAAAGGAGACCCAGTACTTC
j_gene: TRBJ2-5
v_gene: TRBV10-3
abundance: once
d_gene: TRBD2
len: 15

CDR3aa: CSVVGLAGGQETQYF
CDR3nt: TGCAGCGTTGTTGGTCTAGCGGGGGGGCAAGAGACCCAGTACTTC
j_gene: TRBJ2-5
v_gene: TRBV29-1
abundance: .
d_gene: TRBD2
len: 15

CDR3aa: CASSQGGQSHGNTIYF
CDR3nt: TGCGCCAGCAGCCAGGGGGGACAGTCCCATGGAAACACCATATATTTT
j_gene: TRBJ1-3
v_gene: TRBV4-1
abundance: .
d_gene: TRBD1
len: 16

CDR3aa: CAIRTREIYNEQFF
CDR3nt: TGTGCCATCAGGACTAGGGAAATTTACAATGAGCAGTTCTTC
j_gene: TRBJ2-1
v_gene: TRBV10-3
abundance: .
d_gene: .
len: 14

CDR3aa: CASSEVALTNYGYTF
CDR3nt: TGTGCCAGCAGCGAAGTGGCCTTAACCAACTATGGCTACACCTTC
j_gene: TRBJ1-2
v_gene: TRBV9
abundance: .
d_gene: .
len: 15

CDR3aa: CASSFGREDEQFF
CDR3nt: TGTGCCAGCAGTTTCGGCAGGGAGGATGAGCAGTTCTTC
j_gene: TRBJ2-1
v_gene: TRBV5-6
abundance: once
d_gene: .
len: 13

CDR3aa: CASSTLAGGPSYEQYF
CDR3nt: TGTGCCAGCAGCACTCTAGCGGGGGGGCCGTCCTACGAGCAGTACTTC
j_gene: TRBJ2-7
v_gene: TRBV11-1
abundance: .
d_gene: TRBD2
len: 16

CDR3aa: CASSLIPGQGRHEQYF
CDR3nt: TGTGCCAGCAGCTTAATCCCGGGACAGGGAAGACACGAGCAGTACTTC
j_gene: TRBJ2-7
v_gene: TRBV11-2
abundance: once
d_gene: TRBD1
len: 16

CDR3aa: CASSWAGNTEAFF
CDR3nt: TGTGCCAGCAGCTGGGCAGGTAACACTGAAGCTTTCTTT
j_gene: TRBJ1-1
v_gene: TRBV5-6
abundance: .
d_gene: .
len: 13

CDR3aa: CASSIVHLREGREQYF
CDR3nt: TGTGCCAGTAGTATAGTCCACTTGCGGGAGGGCCGGGAGCAGTACTTC
j_gene: TRBJ2-7
v_gene: TRBV19
abundance: .
d_gene: TRBD2
len: 16

CDR3aa: CASSLLSPQFPPPGGNSYNEQFF
CDR3nt: TGTGCCAGCAGCTTACTTTCGCCCCAATTCCCCCCTCCGGGGGGAAACTCCTACAATGAGCAGTTCTTC
j_gene: TRBJ2-1
v_gene: TRBV13
abundance: .
d_gene: TRBD2
len: 23

CDR3aa: CASSPKGGTDTQYF
CDR3nt: TGTGCCAGCAGCCCCAAAGGAGGAACAGATACGCAGTATTTT
j_gene: TRBJ2-3
v_gene: TRBV25-1
abundance: .
d_gene: .
len: 14

CDR3aa: CSVRRGDTQYF
CDR3nt: TGCAGTGTCCGTAGAGGAGATACGCAGTATTTT
j_gene: TRBJ2-3
v_gene: TRBV20-1
abundance: .
d_gene: .
len: 11

CDR3aa: CASSDVSGDSYNEQFF
CDR3nt: TGCGCCAGCAGCGATGTCTCCGGGGACTCCTACAATGAGCAGTTCTTC
j_gene: TRBJ2-1
v_gene: TRBV5-1
abundance: .
d_gene: .
len: 16

CDR3aa: CASSFQNTEAFF
CDR3nt: TGTGCCAGCAGCTTCCAGAACACTGAAGCTTTCTTT
j_gene: TRBJ1-1
v_gene: TRBV11-3
abundance: .
d_gene: .
len: 12

CDR3aa: CAWSHRENQPQHF
CDR3nt: TGTGCCTGGAGTCACAGGGAAAATCAGCCCCAGCATTTT
j_gene: TRBJ1-5
v_gene: TRBV30
abundance: .
d_gene: .
len: 13

CDR3aa: CASSNGGTDTQYF
CDR3nt: TGTGCCAGCAGTAACGGGGGCACAGATACGCAGTATTTT
j_gene: TRBJ2-3
v_gene: TRBV2
abundance: .
d_gene: .
len: 13

CDR3aa: CASSESFGQVSYEQYF
CDR3nt: TGTGCCAGCAGTGAATCGTTTGGTCAGGTTTCTTACGAGCAGTACTTC
j_gene: TRBJ2-7
v_gene: TRBV2
abundance: .
d_gene: .
len: 16

CDR3aa: CASSSGLMNTGELFF
CDR3nt: TGTGCCAGCAGTTCGGGACTAATGAACACCGGGGAGCTGTTTTTT
j_gene: TRBJ2-2
v_gene: TRBV27
abundance: .
d_gene: TRBD2
len: 15

CDR3aa: CASSTGTGGEQYF
CDR3nt: TGTGCCAGCAGCACGGGGACAGGGGGAGAGCAGTACTTC
j_gene: TRBJ2-7
v_gene: TRBV5-6
abundance: .
d_gene: TRBD1
len: 13

CDR3aa: CASSLDRGVADTQYF
CDR3nt: TGTGCCAGCAGCTTGGACCGGGGAGTCGCAGATACGCAGTATTTT
j_gene: TRBJ2-3
v_gene: TRBV13
abundance: .
d_gene: .
len: 15

CDR3aa: CASSRYDSGNTIYF
CDR3nt: TGTGCCAGCAGCCGGTACGACTCTGGAAACACCATATATTTT
j_gene: TRBJ1-3
v_gene: TRBV5-4
abundance: .
d_gene: .
len: 14

CDR3aa: CASSERRGNTEAFF
CDR3nt: TGTGCCAGCAGTGAACGGAGGGGCAACACTGAAGCTTTCTTT
j_gene: TRBJ1-1
v_gene: TRBV6-1
abundance: .
d_gene: .
len: 14

CDR3aa: CAISDQALGNTIYF
CDR3nt: TGTGCCATCAGTGACCAGGCCCTTGGAAACACCATATATTTT
j_gene: TRBJ1-3
v_gene: TRBV10-3
abundance: .
d_gene: .
len: 14

CDR3aa: CASSSQGSPDQPQHF
CDR3nt: TGTGCCAGCAGTTCACAGGGATCCCCTGATCAGCCCCAGCATTTT
j_gene: TRBJ1-5
v_gene: TRBV6-5
abundance: few
d_gene: .
len: 15

CDR3aa: CASSPTSIHEQYF
CDR3nt: TGTGCCAGCAGCCCGACTAGTATCCACGAGCAGTACTTC
j_gene: TRBJ2-7
v_gene: TRBV5-4
abundance: .
d_gene: .
len: 13